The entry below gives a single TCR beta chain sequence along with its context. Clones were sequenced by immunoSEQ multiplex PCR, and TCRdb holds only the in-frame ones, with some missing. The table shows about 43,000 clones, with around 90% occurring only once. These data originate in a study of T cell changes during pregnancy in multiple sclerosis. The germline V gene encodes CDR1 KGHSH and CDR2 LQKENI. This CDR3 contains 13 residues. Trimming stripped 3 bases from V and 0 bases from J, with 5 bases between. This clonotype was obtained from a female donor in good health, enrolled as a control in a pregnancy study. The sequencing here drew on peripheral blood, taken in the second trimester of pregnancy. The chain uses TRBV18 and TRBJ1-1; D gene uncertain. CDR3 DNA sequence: TGTGCCAGCTCACCCACACTGAACACTGAAGCTTTCTTT. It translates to CASSPTLNTEAFF.